Below are 14 T cell receptor beta chains sequenced from a single sample in a study of blood T cell repertoires in COVID-19. This table comes from immunoSEQ multiplex PCR, and its TCRdb copy is limited to in-frame clones, with some not included. The table shows around 500,000 clones, with 88% occurring only once. Sequencing used PBMCs or T cells enriched from blood (not recorded which). The receptor source for this set is a middle-aged woman who had recovered from COVID-19.

The chain carries TRBV30 and TRBJ1-2; tentatively, D is TRBD1 (5 bases). The CDR3 consists of 13 residues. The germline gives CDR1 GTSNPN, CDR2 SVGIG (reference sequence). The V end was cut by 7 bases, the J end by 4 bases, with 16 bases between. CDR3 sequence reads: CASGRGESYGYTF. For the CDR3, the DNA is TGTGCCTCGGGACGAGGTGAGAGCTATGGCTACACCTTC.

The CDR3 DNA is TGTGCCAGCAGTTTAAAGACAGGGGGCTACAATGAGCAGTTCTTC. Protein: CASSLKTGGYNEQFF. The chain links TRBV27 to TRBJ2-1; 9 nucleotides line up with TRBD1. CDR1 and CDR2 from the germline V gene are MNHEY and SMNVEV (reference sequence). Germline trimming cut 2 bases from V and 3 bases from J; bases unmatched to any gene: 2. There are 15 residues in the CDR3.

The genes are TRBV3-1 (or the pseudogene TRBV3-2) and TRBJ2-5, with TRBD1 matching over 9 bases. CDR1 LGHDT and CDR2 YNNKEL come from the germline V gene (reference sequence). There are 14 residues in the CDR3. V lost 5 bases and J lost 4; bases outside the gene matches: 5. CDR3 residues: CASSDTGGTETQYF. The CDR3 DNA is TGTGCCAGCAGCGATACAGGGGGCACAGAGACCCAGTACTTC.

The chain links TRBV2 to TRBJ2-7; a weak D match, TRBD2 (5 bases). V was cut by 6 bases and J by 3 bases, with 9 bases left in between. This CDR3 is 12 amino acids long. Per germline, CDR1 SNHLY and CDR2 FYNNEI. The DNA for the CDR3 is TGTGCCAGCAGCGGACTTCGCTACGAGCAGTACTTC. This gives the protein CASSGLRYEQYF.

The gene calls are TRBV5-1 and TRBJ1-4, with TRBD1 identical over 8 bases. The CDR3 loop spans 15 amino acids. Looked up from germline, CDR1 is SGHRS and CDR2 is YFSETQ. V lost 2 bases to trimming and J lost 6 bases; unmatched junction nucleotides: 6. The CDR3 sequence is CASSLQGGGDEKLFF. The CDR3 nucleotides read TGCGCCAGCAGCTTACAGGGGGGTGGCGATGAAAAACTGTTTTTT.

V usage is TRBV6-6 and J usage is TRBJ1-2, with a possible D match to TRBD1 (6 bases). V gave up 5 bases and J gave up 7 bases, with 26 bases separating them. The CDR3 covers 17 residues. Germline V gene data show CDR1 as MNHNY and CDR2 as SVGAGI (reference sequence). The CDR3 coding sequence is TGTGCCAGCAGTCCGACCCCCGATGGCAGGGGTTTCTCTGGCTACACCTTC. This sequence encodes CASSPTPDGRGFSGYTF.

The chain employs TRBV27 and TRBJ1-6, with TRBD1 matching 7 bases. The CDR3 is 15 amino acids. The germline V gene encodes CDR1 MNHEY and CDR2 SMNVEV (reference sequence). Losses at the gene ends were 5 bases for V and 8 bases for J; bases not matched to a gene: 9. The DNA of the CDR3 is TGTGCCAGCAGTCTCTCGGGAAGGGGGCATTCACCCCTCCACTTT. Protein: CASSLSGRGHSPLHF.

This sequence joins TRBV18 and TRBJ2-2; D may be TRBD1 (5 bases). The CDR3 is 15 amino acids. The V end was cut by 4 bases, the J end by 0 bases, with 9 bases between. Germline V CDR1 and CDR2: KGHSH, LQKENI. The CDR3 DNA is TGTGCCAGCTCACTTGGACAACCGAACACCGGGGAGCTGTTTTTT. Encoded protein: CASSLGQPNTGELFF.

The chain carries TRBV24-1 and TRBJ1-2; D is unclear. The CDR3 is made up of 15 amino acids. Germline V CDR1 and CDR2: KGHDR, SFDVKD. Trimming shortened V by 4 bases and J by 2 bases, and 13 bases separated the two germline ends. CDR3 nucleotide sequence: TGTGCCACCAGTGACCCCCTTTTAGCCAACTATGGCTACACCTTC. Its protein is CATSDPLLANYGYTF.

CDR3 sequence (DNA): TGTGCCACCCACGACAGAGACCTCCGCTATGGCTACACCTTC. It codes for CATHDRDLRYGYTF. V usage is TRBV2 and J usage is TRBJ1-2; D possibly corresponds to TRBD1 (5 bases). The CDR3 runs to 14 residues. Trimming removed 10 bases at V and 4 bases at J, with 19 bases between. Germline CDR1 reads SNHLY; CDR2 reads FYNNEI.

The V call is TRBV4-1, the J call TRBJ2-2, with TRBD2 identical over 15 bases. The CDR3 extends over 21 amino acids. Germline V gene data show CDR1 as MGHRA and CDR2 as YSYEKL. V shed 11 bases and J 2 bases; nucleotides not matched to a gene: 21. CDR3 sequence (DNA): TGCGCCCCTGGGACTAGCGGGAGGATCACCAGAACCAAAGTTAACACCGGGGAGCTGTTTTTT. Protein: CAPGTSGRITRTKVNTGELFF.

This rearrangement joins TRBV16 to TRBJ1-6; possibly TRBD1 for D (6 bases). CDR1 is KGHSY and CDR2 is FQNENV in the germline V gene. The CDR3 runs 17 residues. V was trimmed by 2 bases and J by 9 bases, leaving 20 bases between them. CDR3: CASSQTVGAVVGSPLHF. Written as DNA, the CDR3 is TGTGCCAGCAGCCAAACTGTGGGGGCAGTTGTGGGTTCACCCCTCCACTTT.

J is TRBJ1-1 and V is TRBV6-6; D not resolved. There are 12 residues in the CDR3. The germline V gene encodes CDR1 MNHNY and CDR2 SVGAGI (reference sequence). V lost 5 bases and J 7 bases, leaving 11 bases between the germline ends. CDR3 DNA sequence: TGTGCCAGCAGTAGGACTGCTAATGAAGCTTTCTTT. The encoded protein is CASSRTANEAFF.

The chain is built from TRBV19 and TRBJ1-2; perhaps TRBD1 as D (5 bases). CDR3 length: 14 residues. V was trimmed by 3 bases and J by 5 bases, leaving 13 bases between them. Germline CDR1 and CDR2: LNHDA and SQIVND (reference sequence). The CDR3 nucleotides are TGTGCCAGTAGTATTCAGGGTGTTCTTTATGGCTACACCTTC. Translation gives CASSIQGVLYGYTF.